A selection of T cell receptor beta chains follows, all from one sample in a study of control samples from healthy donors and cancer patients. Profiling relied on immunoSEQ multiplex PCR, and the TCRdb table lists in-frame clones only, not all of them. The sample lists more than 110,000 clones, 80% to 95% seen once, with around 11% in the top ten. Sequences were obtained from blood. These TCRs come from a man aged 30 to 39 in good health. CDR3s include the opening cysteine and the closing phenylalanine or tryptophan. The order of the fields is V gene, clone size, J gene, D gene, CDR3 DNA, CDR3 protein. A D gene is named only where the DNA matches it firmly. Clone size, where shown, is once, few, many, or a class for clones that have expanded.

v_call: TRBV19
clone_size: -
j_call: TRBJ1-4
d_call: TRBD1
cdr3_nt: TGTGCCAGTACATCGGGGGACAGGGGTGAAAAACTGTTTTTT
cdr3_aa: CASTSGDRGEKLFF

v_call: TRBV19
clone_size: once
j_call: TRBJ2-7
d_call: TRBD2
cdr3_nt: TGTGCCAGTAGTATGGGATCAGCGGGAGTCTACGAGCAGTACTTC
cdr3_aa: CASSMGSAGVYEQYF

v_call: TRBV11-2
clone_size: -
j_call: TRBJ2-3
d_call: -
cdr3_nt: TGTGCCAGCAGCCCTGGGCGGAATACGCAGTATTTT
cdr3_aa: CASSPGRNTQYF

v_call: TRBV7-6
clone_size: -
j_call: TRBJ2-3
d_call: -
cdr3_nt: TGTGCCAGCAGCTTAGAGGGCAGGAGCACAGATACGCAGTATTTT
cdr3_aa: CASSLEGRSTDTQYF

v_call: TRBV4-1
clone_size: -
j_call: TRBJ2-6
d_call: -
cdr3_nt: TGCGCCAGCAGCCAAGTTCCGTCTGGGGCCAACGTCCTGACTTTC
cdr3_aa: CASSQVPSGANVLTF

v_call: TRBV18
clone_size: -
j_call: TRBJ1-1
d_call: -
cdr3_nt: TGTGCCAGCTCACCAGGGGACCCTGAAGCTTTCTTT
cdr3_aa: CASSPGDPEAFF

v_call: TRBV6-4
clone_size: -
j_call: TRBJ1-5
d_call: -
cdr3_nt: TGTGCCAGCAGTGACATGGCAAAATCTCATAGCAATCAGCCCCAGCATTTT
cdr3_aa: CASSDMAKSHSNQPQHF

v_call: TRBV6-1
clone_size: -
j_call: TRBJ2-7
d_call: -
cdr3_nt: TGTGCCAGCAGTGAATTTTCCCTACAGGGTAGGTCGGCGTACGAGCAGTACTTC
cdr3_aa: CASSEFSLQGRSAYEQYF

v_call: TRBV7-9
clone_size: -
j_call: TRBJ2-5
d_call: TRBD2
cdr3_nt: TGTGCCAGCAGCCGATGGACTAGCGGTTTCCAAGAGACCCAGTACTTC
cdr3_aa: CASSRWTSGFQETQYF

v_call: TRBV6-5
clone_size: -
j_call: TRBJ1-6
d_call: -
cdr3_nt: TGTGCCAGCAGTTACCCCTGGACAGCTCCAATCCTCCACTTT
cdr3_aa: CASSYPWTAPILHF

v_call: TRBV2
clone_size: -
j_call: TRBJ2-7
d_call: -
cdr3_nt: TGTGCCAGCAGTCCAGACCCAGGGAACGAGCAGTACTTC
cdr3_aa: CASSPDPGNEQYF

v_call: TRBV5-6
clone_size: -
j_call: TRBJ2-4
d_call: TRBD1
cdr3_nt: TGTGCCAGCAGCGCGATCATCCGGGACAGGGATGACATTCAGTACTTC
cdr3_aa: CASSAIIRDRDDIQYF

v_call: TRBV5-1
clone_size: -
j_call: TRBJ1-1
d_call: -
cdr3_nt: TGCGCCAGCAGCTCGGGCTTTGGTGCCACTGAAGCTTTCTTT
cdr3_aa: CASSSGFGATEAFF

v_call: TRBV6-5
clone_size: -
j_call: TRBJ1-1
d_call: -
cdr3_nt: TGTGCCAGCAGTTACTCAGGTGGCACTGAAGCTTTCTTT
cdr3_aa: CASSYSGGTEAFF

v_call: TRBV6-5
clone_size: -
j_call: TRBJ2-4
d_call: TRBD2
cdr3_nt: TGTGCCAGCAGCCTAGCGGGAGGAGCCAAAAACATTCAGTACTTC
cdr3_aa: CASSLAGGAKNIQYF

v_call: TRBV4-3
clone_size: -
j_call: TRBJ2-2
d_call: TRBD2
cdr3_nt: TGCGCCAGCAGCCAAGGGGGGGGCGGGGAGCTGTTTTTT
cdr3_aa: CASSQGGGGELFF

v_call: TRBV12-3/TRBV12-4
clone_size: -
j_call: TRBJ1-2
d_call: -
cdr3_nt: TGTGCCAGCAGTCCGGACCTTAACTATGGCTACACCTTC
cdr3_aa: CASSPDLNYGYTF

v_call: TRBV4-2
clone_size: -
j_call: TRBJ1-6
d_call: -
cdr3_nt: TGTGCCAGCAGTCATGGGGATTATAATTCACCCCTCCACTTT
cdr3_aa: CASSHGDYNSPLHF

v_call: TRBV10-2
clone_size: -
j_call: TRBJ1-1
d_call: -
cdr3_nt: TGCGCCAGCAGTGAGTCCCGGGAAACTGAAGCTTTCTTT
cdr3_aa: CASSESRETEAFF

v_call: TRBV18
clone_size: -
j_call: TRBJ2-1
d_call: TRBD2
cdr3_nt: TGTGCCAGCTCACCGGCTCTAGCGGGAGAGGGGGAGCAGTTCTTC
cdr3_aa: CASSPALAGEGEQFF

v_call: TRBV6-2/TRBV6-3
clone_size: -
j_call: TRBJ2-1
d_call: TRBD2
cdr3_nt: TGTGCCAGCAGTCCCGGACTAGCCTACAATGAGCAGTTCTTC
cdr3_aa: CASSPGLAYNEQFF

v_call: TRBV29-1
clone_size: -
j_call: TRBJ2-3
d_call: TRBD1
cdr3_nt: TGCAGCGTTGAAGGGACAGGTCGGAATACGCAGTATTTT
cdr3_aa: CSVEGTGRNTQYF

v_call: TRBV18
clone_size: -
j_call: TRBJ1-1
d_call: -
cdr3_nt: TGTGCCAGCTCACCACGGCAGCTTACGATGAACACTGAAGCTTTCTTT
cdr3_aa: CASSPRQLTMNTEAFF

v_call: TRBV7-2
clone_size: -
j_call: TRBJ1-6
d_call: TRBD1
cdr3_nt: TGTGCCAGCAGCCTCGGGGGACAGGGAAATTCACCCCTCCACTTT
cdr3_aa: CASSLGGQGNSPLHF

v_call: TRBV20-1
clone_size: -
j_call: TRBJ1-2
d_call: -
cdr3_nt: TGCAGTGCTGGGCCAAACTATGGCTACACCTTC
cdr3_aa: CSAGPNYGYTF

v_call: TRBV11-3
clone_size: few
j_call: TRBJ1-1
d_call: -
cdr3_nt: TGTGCCAGCAGCCCAGGAGGCGAGGCTTTCTTT
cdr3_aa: CASSPGGEAFF

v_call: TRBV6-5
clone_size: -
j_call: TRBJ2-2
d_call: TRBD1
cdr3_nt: TGTGCCAGCAGTTACTCCCAGGGGGCGACCGGGGAGCTGTTTTTT
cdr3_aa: CASSYSQGATGELFF

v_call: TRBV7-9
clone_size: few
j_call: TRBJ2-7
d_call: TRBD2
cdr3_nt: TGTGCCAGCAGCCCTAGCGGGGGGTCCTACGAGCAGTACTTC
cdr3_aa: CASSPSGGSYEQYF

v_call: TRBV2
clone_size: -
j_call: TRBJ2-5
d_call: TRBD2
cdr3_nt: TGTGCCAGCAGTGATTCGGGGGGGCACAACTTC
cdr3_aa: CASSDSGGHNF

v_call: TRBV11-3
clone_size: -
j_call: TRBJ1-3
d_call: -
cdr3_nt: TGTGCCAGCAGCCCGGTATTCTCTGGAAACACCATATATTTT
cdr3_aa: CASSPVFSGNTIYF

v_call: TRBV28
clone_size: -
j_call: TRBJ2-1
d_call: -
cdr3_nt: TGTGCCAGCAAATCCCCCCTACTAGTTTCGAACAATGAGCAGTTCTTC
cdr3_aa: CASKSPLLVSNNEQFF

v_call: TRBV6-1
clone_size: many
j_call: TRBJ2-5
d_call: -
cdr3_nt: TGTGCCAGCAGTGAATTAAGGGGGTCCCAAGAGACCCAGTACTTC
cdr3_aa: CASSELRGSQETQYF

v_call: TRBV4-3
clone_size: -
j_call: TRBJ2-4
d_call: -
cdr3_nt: TGCGCCAGCAGCCAAGAAGCGGGCGACATTCAGTACTTC
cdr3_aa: CASSQEAGDIQYF

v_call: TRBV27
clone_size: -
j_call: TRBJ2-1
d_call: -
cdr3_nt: TGTGCCAGCAGTTCAGGGGGGAGCTACAATGAGCAGTTCTTC
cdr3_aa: CASSSGGSYNEQFF

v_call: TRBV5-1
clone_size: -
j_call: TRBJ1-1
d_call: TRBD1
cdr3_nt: TGCGCCAGCAGCTTGGAAGGGGGCCCTGGCGCTGAAGCTTTCTTT
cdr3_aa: CASSLEGGPGAEAFF

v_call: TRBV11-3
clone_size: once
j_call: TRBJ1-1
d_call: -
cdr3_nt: TGTGCCAGCAACATAGCCGGGACAAAGAACACTGAAGCTTTCTTT
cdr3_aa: CASNIAGTKNTEAFF

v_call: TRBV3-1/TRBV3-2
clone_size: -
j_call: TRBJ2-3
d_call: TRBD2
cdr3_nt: TGTGCCAGCAGCCCCCGCGGCAGCGGGAGGGTAGATACGCAGTATTTT
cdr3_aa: CASSPRGSGRVDTQYF

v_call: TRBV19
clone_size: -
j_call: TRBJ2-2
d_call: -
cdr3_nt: TGTGCCAGTAGTTCGAGGACAGACTCGAACACCGGGGAGCTGTTTTTT
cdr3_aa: CASSSRTDSNTGELFF

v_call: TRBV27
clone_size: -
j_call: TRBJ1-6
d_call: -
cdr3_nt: TGTGCCAGCAGCCGTTACCGCCTCAGGGGAGTTTGGGATAGTTCACCCCTCCACTTT
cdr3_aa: CASSRYRLRGVWDSSPLHF

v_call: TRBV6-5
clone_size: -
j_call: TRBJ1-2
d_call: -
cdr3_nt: TGTGCCAGCAGTTACGTGGGGATAAACTATGGCTACACCTTC
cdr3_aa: CASSYVGINYGYTF

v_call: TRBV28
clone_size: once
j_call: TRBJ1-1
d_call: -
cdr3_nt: TGTGCCAGCAATAGAAACACTGAAGCTTTCTTT
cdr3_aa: CASNRNTEAFF

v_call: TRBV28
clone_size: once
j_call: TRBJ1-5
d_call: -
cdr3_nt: TGTGCCAGCAGTTTATGGGCGGGTCGAGGCAATCAGCCCCAGCATTTT
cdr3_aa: CASSLWAGRGNQPQHF

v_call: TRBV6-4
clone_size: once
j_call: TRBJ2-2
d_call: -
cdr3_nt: TGTGCCAGCAGTGACAGGGCGGAGAACACCGGGGAGCTGTTTTTT
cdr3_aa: CASSDRAENTGELFF

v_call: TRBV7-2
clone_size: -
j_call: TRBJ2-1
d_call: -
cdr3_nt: TGTGCCAGCAGCTCGCCTTTTAGGAGGCCCTACAATGAGCAGTTCTTC
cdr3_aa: CASSSPFRRPYNEQFF

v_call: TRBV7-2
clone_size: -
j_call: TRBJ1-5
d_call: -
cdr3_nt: TGTGCCAGCAGCTTCATCTCTACAGGCAATCAGCCCCAGCATTTT
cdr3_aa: CASSFISTGNQPQHF

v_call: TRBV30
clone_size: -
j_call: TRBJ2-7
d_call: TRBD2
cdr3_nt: TGTGCCTGGCAAATAGCGGGAGGTGGGGGGGTGCAGTACTTC
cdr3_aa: CAWQIAGGGGVQYF

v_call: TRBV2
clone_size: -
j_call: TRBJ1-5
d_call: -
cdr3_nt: TGTGCCAGCAGTGAACGGGGGGGATTCAATCAGCCCCAGCATTTT
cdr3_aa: CASSERGGFNQPQHF

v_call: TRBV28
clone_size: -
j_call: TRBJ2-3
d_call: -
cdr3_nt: TGTGCCAGTACTAAGGGGGGAATTTATGTTACAGATACGCAGTATTTT
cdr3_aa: CASTKGGIYVTDTQYF

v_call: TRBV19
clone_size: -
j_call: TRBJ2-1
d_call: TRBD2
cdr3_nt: TGTGCCAGTAGTATGGGAACTAGCGGGAGGGCCATGGGAGTACGAAAAAACAATGAGCAGTTCTTC
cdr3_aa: CASSMGTSGRAMGVRKNNEQFF

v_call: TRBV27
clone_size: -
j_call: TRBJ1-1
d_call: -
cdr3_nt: TGTGCCACCTCAGGACAGCAGAACACTGAAGCTTTCTTT
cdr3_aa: CATSGQQNTEAFF

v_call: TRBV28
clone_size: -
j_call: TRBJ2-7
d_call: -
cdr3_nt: TGTGCCAGCAGTTTAGTGGGAGCGGTCTACGAGCAGTACTTC
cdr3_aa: CASSLVGAVYEQYF